What follows is one T cell receptor beta chain and its context. Its specificity is unknown. TCRdb independently ran MiXCR on the reads; one entry per CDR3 protein. The sample holds about 920,000 distinct CDR3 sequences; around 29% are singletons and the top ten take roughly an eighth. This record belongs to a study of T cell repertoires in cytomegalovirus infection. This TCR derives from a human donor in good health (CMV status not recorded). Some clones in this sample may be carry-over from other donors' samples. Sequencing was performed on cultured CD8+ T cells from PBMCs, taken from culture after CMV antigen stimulation.

The CDR3 DNA reads as TGTGCCAGCAGTGACTCTATGGGGCGGAATGAGCAGTTCTTC. The encoded protein is CASSDSMGRNEQFF. This chain joins TRBV6-4 and TRBJ2-1; D is possibly TRBD1 (5 bases). V was clipped by 0 bases and J by 7 bases, with 10 bases between them. The CDR3 runs to 14 residues. CDR1 is MRHNA, CDR2 SNTAGT, per germline.